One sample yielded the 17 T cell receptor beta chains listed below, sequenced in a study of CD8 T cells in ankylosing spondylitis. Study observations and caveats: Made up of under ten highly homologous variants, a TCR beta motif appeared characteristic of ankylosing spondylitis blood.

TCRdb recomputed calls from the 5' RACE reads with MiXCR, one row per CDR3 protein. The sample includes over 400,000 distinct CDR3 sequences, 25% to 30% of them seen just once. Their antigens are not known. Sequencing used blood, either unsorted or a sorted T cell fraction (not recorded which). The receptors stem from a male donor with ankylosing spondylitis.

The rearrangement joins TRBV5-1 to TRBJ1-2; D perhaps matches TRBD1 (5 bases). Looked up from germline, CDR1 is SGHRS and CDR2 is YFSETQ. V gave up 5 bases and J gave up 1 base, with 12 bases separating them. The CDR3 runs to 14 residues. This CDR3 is CASRALDSNYGYTF. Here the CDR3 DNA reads TGCGCCAGCAGAGCCCTAGACAGTAACTATGGCTACACCTTC.

The chain's CDR3 is CASSLRTNYNEQFF. The CDR3 DNA is TGTGCCAGCAGCTTAAGGACCAACTACAATGAGCAGTTCTTC. This chain uses TRBV7-2 with TRBJ2-1, with unresolved D. Trimming removed 2 bases from V and 3 bases from J, with 8 bases in between. This CDR3 contains 14 residues. CDR1 and CDR2 (germline): SGHTA, FQGNSA.

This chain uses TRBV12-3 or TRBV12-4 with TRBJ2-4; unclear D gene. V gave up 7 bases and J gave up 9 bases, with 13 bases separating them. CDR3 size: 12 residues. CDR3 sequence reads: CASTSLRGIQYF. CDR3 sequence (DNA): TGTGCCAGCACCTCACTCCGAGGCATTCAGTACTTC.

CDR3 protein: CSARDRRRGEQETQYF. The CDR3 bases are TGCAGTGCTAGAGATCGAAGGCGGGGGGAACAAGAGACCCAGTACTTC. V gene TRBV20-1 combines with J gene TRBJ2-5; 8 positions match TRBD2. V lost 0 bases to trimming and J lost 2 bases; unmatched junction nucleotides: 8. Germline lookup yields CDR1 DFQATT and CDR2 SNEGSKA (reference sequence). This CDR3 has 16 residues.

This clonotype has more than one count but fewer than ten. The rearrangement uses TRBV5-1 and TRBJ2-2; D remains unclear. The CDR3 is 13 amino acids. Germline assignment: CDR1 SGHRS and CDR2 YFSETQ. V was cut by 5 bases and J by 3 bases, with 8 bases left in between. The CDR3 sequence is CASRGSDTGELFF. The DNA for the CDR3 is TGCGCCAGCAGGGGTTCGGACACCGGGGAGCTGTTTTTT.

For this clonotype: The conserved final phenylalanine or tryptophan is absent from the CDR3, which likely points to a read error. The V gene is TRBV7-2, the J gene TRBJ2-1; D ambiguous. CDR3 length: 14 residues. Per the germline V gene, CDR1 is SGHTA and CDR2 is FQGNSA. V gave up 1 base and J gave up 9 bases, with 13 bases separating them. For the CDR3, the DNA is TGTGCCAGCAGCTTAGATGTGGGTTCGAGTGAGCAGTTCCTC. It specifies CASSLDVGSSEQFL.

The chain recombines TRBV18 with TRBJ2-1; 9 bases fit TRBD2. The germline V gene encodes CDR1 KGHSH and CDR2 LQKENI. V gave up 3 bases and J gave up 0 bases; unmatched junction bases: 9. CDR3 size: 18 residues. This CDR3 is CASSPGLAGISSYNEQFF. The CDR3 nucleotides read TGTGCCAGCTCACCTGGGCTAGCGGGAATCAGCTCCTACAATGAGCAGTTCTTC.

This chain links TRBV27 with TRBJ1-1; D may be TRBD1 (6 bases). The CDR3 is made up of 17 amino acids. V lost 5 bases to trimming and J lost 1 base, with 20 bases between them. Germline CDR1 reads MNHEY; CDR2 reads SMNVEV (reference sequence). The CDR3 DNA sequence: TGTGCCAGCAGTCACACCGCCAAGACAGGAACGAACACTGAAGCTTTCTTT. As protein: CASSHTAKTGTNTEAFF.

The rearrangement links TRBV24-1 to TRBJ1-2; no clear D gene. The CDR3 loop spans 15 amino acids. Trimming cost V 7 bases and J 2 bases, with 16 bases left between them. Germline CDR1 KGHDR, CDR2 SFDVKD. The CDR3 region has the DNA TGTGCCACCAGCGGGGTGGGCCGGGCGAACTATGGCTACACCTTC. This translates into CATSGVGRANYGYTF.

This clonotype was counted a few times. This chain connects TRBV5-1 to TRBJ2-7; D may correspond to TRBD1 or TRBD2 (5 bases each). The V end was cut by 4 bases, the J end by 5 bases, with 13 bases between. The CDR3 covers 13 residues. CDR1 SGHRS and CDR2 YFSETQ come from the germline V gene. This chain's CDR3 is CASSNRQGDEQYF. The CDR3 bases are TGCGCCAGCAGCAATCGCCAGGGAGACGAGCAGTACTTC.

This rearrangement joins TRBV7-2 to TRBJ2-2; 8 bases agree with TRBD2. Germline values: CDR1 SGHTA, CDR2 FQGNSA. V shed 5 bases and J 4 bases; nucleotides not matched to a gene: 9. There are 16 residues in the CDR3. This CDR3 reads CASSRFGTSGTGELFF. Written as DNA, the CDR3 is TGTGCCAGCAGCCGATTCGGGACTAGTGGCACCGGGGAGCTGTTTTTT.

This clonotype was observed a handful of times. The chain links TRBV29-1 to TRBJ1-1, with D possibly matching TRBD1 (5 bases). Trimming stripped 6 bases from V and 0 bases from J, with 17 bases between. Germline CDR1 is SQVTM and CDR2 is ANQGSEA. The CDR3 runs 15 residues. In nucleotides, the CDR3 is TGCAGCGTGGCCGGGGGGTGGGGAATGAACACTGAAGCTTTCTTT. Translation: CSVAGGWGMNTEAFF.

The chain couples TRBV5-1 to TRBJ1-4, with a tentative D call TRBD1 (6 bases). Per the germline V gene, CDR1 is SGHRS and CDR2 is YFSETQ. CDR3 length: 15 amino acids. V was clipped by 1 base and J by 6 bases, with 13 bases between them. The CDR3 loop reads CASSLQTGDDEKLFF. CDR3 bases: TGCGCCAGCAGCTTGCAGACAGGCGACGATGAAAAACTGTTTTTT.

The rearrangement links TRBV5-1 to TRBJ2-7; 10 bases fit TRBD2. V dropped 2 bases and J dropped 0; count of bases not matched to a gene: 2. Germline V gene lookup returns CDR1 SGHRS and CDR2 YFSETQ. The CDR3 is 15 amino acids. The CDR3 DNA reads TGCGCCAGCAGCTTTGGGACTAGCGCCTCCTACGAGCAGTACGTC. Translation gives CASSFGTSASYEQYV.

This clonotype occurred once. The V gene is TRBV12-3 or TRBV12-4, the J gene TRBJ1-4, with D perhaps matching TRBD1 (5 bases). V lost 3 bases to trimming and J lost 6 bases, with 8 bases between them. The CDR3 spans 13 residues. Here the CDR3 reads CASSLQGYEKLFF. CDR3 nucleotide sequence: TGTGCCAGCAGTTTGCAGGGATATGAAAAACTGTTTTTT.

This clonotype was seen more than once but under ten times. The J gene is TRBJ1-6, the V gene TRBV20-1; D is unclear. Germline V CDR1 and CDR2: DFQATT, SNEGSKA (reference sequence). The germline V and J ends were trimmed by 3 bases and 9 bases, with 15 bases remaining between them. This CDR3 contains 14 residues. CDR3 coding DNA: TGCAGTGCTAGGTCCAGTATAAGAAGTTCACCCCTCCACTTT. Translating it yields CSARSSIRSSPLHF.

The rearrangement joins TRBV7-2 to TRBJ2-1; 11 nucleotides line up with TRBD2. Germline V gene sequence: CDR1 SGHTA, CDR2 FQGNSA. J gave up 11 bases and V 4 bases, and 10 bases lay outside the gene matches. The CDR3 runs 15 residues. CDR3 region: CASSSSMGLAVKQFF. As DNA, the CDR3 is TGTGCCAGCAGCTCCTCAATGGGACTAGCGGTGAAGCAGTTCTTC.